The entry that follows covers one TCR beta chain sequence. The data belong to a study of blood T cell repertoires in COVID-19. Study-level background: The study drew acute and convalescent COVID-19 samples from the United States, Italy and Spain. T cells, B-cell-depleted T cells, or PBMCs provided the cDNA or gDNA that served as material.

V shed 1 base and J shed 4 bases, with 8 bases lying between them. The CDR3 length is 13 residues. Germline V CDR1 and CDR2: MGHRA, YSYEKL. Authors' analysis steps: Amplification of reference gene primers provided the estimated nucleated cell counts. The repertoire was sequenced with immunoSEQ multiplex PCR; TCRdb's copy has only in-frame clones and lacks some. That table is the source of V, J and clone size, and D and trimming were worked out from the DNA. The table includes roughly 120,000 clones, roughly 82% detected once. This rearrangement joins TRBV4-1 to TRBJ2-7; D is uncertain. The sequenced sample was peripheral blood. This receptor was taken from a human donor in a cohort sampled during active COVID-19. The CDR3 reads CASSQGVPYEQYF. The DNA for the CDR3 is TGCGCCAGCAGCCAAGGAGTCCCTTACGAGCAGTACTTC.